A single T cell receptor beta chain is shown here with its context. Original analysis: Counts of nucleated cells, estimated from reference gene primer amplification, were obtained. The assay was immunoSEQ multiplex PCR, and TCRdb's table has in-frame clones only and misses some. Clonal size and the V and J genes are those of that table, whereas D and trimming came from the DNA. The data hold 120,000 to 150,000 clones, with about 85% observed a single time. These data are taken from a study of blood T cell repertoires in COVID-19. It was within 2 weeks before study entry that exposed participants met a COVID-19 case. The CDR3 spans 16 residues. V lost 4 bases and J lost 4; bases outside the gene matches: 9. Germline CDR1 reads SGHNT; CDR2 reads YYREEE (reference sequence).

Specimen: PBMCs or T cells enriched from blood (not recorded which). This clonotype was obtained from a woman aged 40 to 50 who had been exposed to COVID-19. This sequence joins TRBV5-4 and TRBJ1-3; 9 nucleotides agree with TRBD1. The CDR3 protein is CASSASQGAIGNTIYF. The CDR3, as DNA: TGTGCCAGCAGCGCATCACAGGGGGCGATCGGAAACACCATATATTTT.